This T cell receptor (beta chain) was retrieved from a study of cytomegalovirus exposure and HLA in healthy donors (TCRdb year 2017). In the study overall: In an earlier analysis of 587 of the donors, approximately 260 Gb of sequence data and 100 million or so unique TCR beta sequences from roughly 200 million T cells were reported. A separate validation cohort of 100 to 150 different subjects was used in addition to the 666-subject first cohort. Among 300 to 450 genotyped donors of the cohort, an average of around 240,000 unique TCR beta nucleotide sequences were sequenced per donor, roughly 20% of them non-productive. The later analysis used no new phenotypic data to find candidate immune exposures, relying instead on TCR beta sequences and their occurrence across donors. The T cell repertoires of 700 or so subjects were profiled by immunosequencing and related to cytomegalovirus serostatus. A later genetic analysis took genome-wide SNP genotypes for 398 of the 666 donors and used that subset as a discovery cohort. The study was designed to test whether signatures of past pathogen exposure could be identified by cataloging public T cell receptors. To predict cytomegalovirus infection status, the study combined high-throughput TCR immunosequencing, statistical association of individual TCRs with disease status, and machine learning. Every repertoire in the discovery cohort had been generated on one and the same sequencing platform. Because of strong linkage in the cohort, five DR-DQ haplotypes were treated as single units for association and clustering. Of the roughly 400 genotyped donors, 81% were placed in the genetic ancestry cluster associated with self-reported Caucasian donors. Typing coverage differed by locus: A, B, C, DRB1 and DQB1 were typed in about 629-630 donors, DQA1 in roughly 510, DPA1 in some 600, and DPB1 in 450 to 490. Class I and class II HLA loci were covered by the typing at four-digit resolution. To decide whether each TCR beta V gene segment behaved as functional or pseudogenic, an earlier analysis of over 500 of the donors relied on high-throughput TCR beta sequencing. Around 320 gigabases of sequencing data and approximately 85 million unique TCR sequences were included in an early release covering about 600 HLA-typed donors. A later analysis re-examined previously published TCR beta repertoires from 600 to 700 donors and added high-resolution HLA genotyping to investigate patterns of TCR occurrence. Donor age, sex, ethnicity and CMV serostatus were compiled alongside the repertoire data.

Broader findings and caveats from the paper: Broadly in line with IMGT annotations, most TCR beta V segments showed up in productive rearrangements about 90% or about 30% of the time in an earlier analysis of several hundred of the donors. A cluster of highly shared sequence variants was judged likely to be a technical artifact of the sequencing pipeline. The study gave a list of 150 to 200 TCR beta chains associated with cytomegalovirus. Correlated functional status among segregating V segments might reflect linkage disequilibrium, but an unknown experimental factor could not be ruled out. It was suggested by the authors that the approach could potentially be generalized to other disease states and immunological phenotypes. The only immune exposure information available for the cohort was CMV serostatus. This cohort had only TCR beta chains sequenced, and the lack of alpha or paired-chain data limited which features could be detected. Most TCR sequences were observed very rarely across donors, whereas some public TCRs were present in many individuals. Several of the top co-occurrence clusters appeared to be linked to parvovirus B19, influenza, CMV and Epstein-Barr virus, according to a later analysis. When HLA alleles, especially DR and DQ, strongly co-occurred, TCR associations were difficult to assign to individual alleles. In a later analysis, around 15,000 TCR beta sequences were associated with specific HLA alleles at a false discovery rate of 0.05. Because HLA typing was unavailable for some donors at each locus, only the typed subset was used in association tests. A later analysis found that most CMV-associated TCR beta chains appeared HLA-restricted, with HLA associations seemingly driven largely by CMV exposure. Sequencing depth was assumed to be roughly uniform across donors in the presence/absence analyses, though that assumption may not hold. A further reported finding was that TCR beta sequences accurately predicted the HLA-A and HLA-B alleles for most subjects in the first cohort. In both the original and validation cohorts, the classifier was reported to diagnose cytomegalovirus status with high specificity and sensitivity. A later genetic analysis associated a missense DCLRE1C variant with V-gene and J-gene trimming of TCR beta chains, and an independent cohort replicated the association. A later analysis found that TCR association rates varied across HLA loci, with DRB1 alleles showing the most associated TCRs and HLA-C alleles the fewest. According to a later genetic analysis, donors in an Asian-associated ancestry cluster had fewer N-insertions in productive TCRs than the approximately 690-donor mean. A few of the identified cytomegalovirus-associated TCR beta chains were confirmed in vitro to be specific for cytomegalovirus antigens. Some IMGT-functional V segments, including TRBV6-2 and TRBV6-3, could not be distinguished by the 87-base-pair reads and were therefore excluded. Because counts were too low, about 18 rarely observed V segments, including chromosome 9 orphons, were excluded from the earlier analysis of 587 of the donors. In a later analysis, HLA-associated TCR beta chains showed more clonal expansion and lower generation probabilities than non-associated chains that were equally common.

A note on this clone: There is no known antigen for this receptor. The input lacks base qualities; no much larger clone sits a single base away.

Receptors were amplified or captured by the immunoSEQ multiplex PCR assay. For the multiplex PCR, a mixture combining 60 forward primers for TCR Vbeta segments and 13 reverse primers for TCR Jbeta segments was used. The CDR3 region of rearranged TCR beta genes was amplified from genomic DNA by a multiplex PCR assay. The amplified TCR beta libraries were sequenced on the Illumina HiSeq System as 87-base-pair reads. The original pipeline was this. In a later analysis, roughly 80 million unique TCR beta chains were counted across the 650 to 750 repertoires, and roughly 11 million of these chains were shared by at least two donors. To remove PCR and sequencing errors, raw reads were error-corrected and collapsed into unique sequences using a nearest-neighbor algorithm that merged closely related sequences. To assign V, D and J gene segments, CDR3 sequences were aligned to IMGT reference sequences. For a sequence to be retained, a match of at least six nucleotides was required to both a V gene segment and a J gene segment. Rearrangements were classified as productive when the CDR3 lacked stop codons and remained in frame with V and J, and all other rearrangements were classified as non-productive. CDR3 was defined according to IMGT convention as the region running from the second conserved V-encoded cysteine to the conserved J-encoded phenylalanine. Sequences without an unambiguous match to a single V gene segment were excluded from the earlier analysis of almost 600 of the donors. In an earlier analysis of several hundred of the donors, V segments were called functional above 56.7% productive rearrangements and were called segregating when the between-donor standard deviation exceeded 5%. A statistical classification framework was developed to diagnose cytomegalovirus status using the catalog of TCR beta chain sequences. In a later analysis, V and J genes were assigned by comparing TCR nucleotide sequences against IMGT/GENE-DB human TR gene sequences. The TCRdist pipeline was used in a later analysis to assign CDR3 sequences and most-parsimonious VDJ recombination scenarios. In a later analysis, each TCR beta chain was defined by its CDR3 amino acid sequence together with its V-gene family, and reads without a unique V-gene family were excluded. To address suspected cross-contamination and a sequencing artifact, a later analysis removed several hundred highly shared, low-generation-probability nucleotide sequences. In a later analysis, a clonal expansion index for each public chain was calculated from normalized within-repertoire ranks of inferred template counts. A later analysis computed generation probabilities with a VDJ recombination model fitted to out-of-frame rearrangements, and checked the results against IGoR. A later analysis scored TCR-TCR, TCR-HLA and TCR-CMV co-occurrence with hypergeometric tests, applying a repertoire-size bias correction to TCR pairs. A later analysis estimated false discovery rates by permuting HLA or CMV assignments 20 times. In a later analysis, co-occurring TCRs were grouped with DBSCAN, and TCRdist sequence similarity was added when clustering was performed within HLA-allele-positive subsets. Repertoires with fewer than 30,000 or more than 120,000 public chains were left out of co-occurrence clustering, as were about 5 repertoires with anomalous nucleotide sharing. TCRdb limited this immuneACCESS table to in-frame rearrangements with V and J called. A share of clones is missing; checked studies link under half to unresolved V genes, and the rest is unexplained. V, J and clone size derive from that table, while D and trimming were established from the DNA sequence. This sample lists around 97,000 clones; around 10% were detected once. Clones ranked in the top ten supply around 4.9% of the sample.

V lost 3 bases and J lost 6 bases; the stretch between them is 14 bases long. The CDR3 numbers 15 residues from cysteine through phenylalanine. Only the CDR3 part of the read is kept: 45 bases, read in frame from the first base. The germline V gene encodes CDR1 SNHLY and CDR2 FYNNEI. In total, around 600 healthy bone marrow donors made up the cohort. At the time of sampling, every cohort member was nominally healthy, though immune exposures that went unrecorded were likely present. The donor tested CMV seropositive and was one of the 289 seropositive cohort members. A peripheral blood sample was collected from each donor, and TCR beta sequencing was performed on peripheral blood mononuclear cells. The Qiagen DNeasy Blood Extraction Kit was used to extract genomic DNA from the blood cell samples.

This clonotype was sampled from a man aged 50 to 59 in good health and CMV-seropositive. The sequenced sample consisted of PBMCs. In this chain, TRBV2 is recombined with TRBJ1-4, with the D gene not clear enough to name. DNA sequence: TGTGCCAGCAGTGACCCCTGGGCAGTCGATGAAAAACTGTTTTTT. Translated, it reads CASSDPWAVDEKLFF.